Only one count was recorded for the clone carrying this T cell receptor (beta chain). The sample comes from a study of blood T cell repertoires in COVID-19. With V trimmed by 5 bases and J by 2 bases, 10 bases remained unmatched. Looked up from germline, CDR1 is SGHTA and CDR2 is FQGNSA. The CDR3 extends over 16 amino acids. Here immunoSEQ multiplex PCR was the method, and the copy in TCRdb shows in-frame clones only, minus some. The repertoire holds about 330,000 clones, with around 82% as singletons. This chain connects TRBV7-2 to TRBJ2-3, with 7 bases matching TRBD2. This clonotype was sampled from a woman between 50 and 59 years old with acute or convalescent COVID-19. Sequenced sample: peripheral blood. In DNA, the CDR3 is TGTGCCAGCAGCCGGGAGGCTAGCGGATCCACAGATACGCAGTATTTT. Encoded protein: CASSREASGSTDTQYF.